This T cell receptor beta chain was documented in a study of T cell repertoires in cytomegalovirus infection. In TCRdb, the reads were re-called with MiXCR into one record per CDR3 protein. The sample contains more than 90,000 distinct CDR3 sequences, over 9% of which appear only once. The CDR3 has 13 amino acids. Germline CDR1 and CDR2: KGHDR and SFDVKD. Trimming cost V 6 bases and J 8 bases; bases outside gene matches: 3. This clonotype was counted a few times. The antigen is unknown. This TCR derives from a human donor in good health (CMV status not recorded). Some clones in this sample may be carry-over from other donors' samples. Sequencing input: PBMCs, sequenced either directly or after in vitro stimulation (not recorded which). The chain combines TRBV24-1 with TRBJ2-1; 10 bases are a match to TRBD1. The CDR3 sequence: CATSRDRGDEQFF. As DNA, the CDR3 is TGTGCCACCAGTCGGGACAGGGGCGATGAGCAGTTCTTC.